Given below is one T cell receptor beta chain in context. Its antigen is unknown. The protocol was immunoSEQ multiplex PCR, while the TCRdb copy is restricted to in-frame clones and leaves out a portion. Here the sample spans 980,000 or so clones, about three quarters being singletons. These data originate in a study of shared clonotypes between healthy human individuals. General study points: Estimated richness was generally greater in naive than memory subsets. Sequencing depth was predicted to influence how clonotypes are shared among donors. The study's rarefaction showed incomplete sorted-subset sequencing despite large depth. Among several donors, roughly 5% of naive CD4 clonotypes were found in common.

V was cut by 2 bases and J by 4 bases, with 8 bases left in between. Germline loops: CDR1 MNHNS, CDR2 SASEGT. The CDR3 spans 13 residues. The origin of this receptor is a man aged 18 to 30 in good health. Sequenced: memory CD4+ T cells sorted from blood. The subset denotes: CD45RA-negative fraction. This rearrangement joins TRBV6-1 to TRBJ1-2; tentative D call: TRBD1 (5 bases). CDR3 protein: CASSESGRYGYTF. In nucleotides, the CDR3 is TGTGCCAGCAGTGAATCGGGGCGCTATGGCTACACCTTC.